These 24 T cell receptor beta chains were sequenced from one sample in a study of cytotoxic CD8 clonotypes in ibrutinib-treated CLL. Using immunoSEQ multiplex PCR, the repertoire was profiled, and TCRdb retains in-frame clones only, with some absent. Seen here are some 140,000 clones, around three quarters observed once, and the top ten hold around 13%. Sample: PBMCs, taken after 12 months of ibrutinib treatment. The source of these receptors is a human donor with chronic lymphocytic leukemia.

This clone was counted only a few times. The CDR3 here is CASSLFPGRVGVETQYF. The CDR3 bases are TGTGCCAGCAGTTTATTCCCCGGCAGGGTAGGGGTAGAGACCCAGTACTTC. The chain employs TRBV28 and TRBJ2-5, with TRBD1 as a possible D gene (5 bases). Germline CDR1 reads MDHEN; CDR2 reads SYDVKM. The CDR3 is 17 residues long. The V and J ends lost 1 base and 4 bases respectively, with 19 bases between them.

The rearrangement joins TRBV2 to TRBJ2-3; 9 positions match TRBD2. Germline V CDR1 and CDR2: SNHLY, FYNNEI. V lost 2 bases and J lost 2; bases outside the gene matches: 23. This CDR3 is built from 22 residues. The CDR3 DNA reads TGTGCCAGCAGTGAATTGAGGGTGGCGGGAGGGCCCGACGTCCCTTACACAGATACGCAGTATTTT. This codes for CASSELRVAGGPDVPYTDTQYF.

The chain recombines TRBV27 with TRBJ2-7; 7 positions match TRBD1. The CDR3 sequence is 14 residues long. The V gene end was trimmed by 3 bases and the J gene end by 7 bases; junction bases not matched to a gene: 9. Germline CDR1 reads MNHEY; CDR2 reads SMNVEV (reference sequence). CDR3 bases: TGTGCCAGCAGTTTGCAGGGGGAGCCTTGGGAGCAGTACTTC. Encoded protein: CASSLQGEPWEQYF.

Comments on this clone: A read error may account for a junction end that differs from germline. This rearrangement joins TRBV7-7 to TRBJ2-3, with TRBD2 identical over 7 bases. This CDR3 region has 15 residues. Germline V gives CDR1 SSHAT, CDR2 FNYEAQ (reference sequence). CDR3 amino acids: CASSPTQTSIYTQYF. CDR3 nucleotide sequence: TGTGCTAGCAGCCCCACCCAGACTAGCATATATACGCAGTATTTT.

This clone was seen a single time. The rearrangement uses TRBV30 and TRBJ1-1; possible D gene TRBD1, 6 bases. Trimming removed 5 bases at V and 2 bases at J, with 12 bases between. The CDR3 covers 13 residues. CDR1 is GTSNPN and CDR2 is SVGIG in the germline V gene (reference sequence). In DNA, the CDR3 is TGTGCCTGGGGGGGGCCCCCAAACACTGAAGCTTTCTTT. This gives the protein CAWGGPPNTEAFF.

This chain joins TRBV5-5 and TRBJ2-7, with D tentatively TRBD2 (6 bases). This CDR3 region has 15 residues. Trimming stripped 6 bases from V and 0 bases from J, with 16 bases between. Germline CDR1 is SGHKS and CDR2 is YYEKEE (reference sequence). CDR3: CASNWRARDSYEQYF. The CDR3 nucleotides read TGTGCCAGCAACTGGAGGGCCCGCGACTCCTACGAGCAGTACTTC.

The chain recombines TRBV4-2 with TRBJ2-1; TRBD2 matches 8 bases. CDR3 size: 15 residues. Trimming cost V 1 base and J 9 bases; bases outside gene matches: 8. Per germline, CDR1 LGHNA and CDR2 YNFKEQ. CDR3 in amino acids: CASSQAGTRVGEQFF. The CDR3 coding sequence is TGTGCCAGCAGCCAAGCCGGGACTAGGGTGGGTGAGCAGTTCTTC.

This chain joins TRBV5-8 and TRBJ2-7; 8 bases match TRBD1. The ends lost 1 base at V and 9 bases at J; junction bases unmatched: 9. Germline-derived CDR1 and CDR2 are SGHTS and YDEGEE. The CDR3 contains 14 residues. The CDR3 DNA reads TGTGCCAGCAGCTTGTCGCAGGGGGCGGTAGGGCAGTACTTC. It yields the protein CASSLSQGAVGQYF. The variable domain in full, with the rest retrieved from reference TRBV5-8 and TRBJ2-7, is EAGVTQSPTHLIKTRGQQATLRCSPISGHTSVYWYQQALGLGLQFLLWYDEGEERNRGNFPPRFSGRQFPNYSSELNVNALELEDSALYLCASSLSQGAVGQYFGPGTRLTVT.

The rearrangement links TRBV30 to TRBJ2-3, with unresolved D. The V gene lost 2 bases and the J gene lost 4 bases, with 10 bases spanning the gap. CDR1 and CDR2 (germline): GTSNPN, SVGIG (reference sequence). There are 13 residues in the CDR3. The CDR3 nucleotides are TGTGCCTGGAGTATGGGGTCCGCAGATACGCAGTATTTT. This encodes CAWSMGSADTQYF.

The chain couples TRBV5-4 to TRBJ2-5; no firm D call. Trimming removed 4 bases at V and 0 bases at J, with 10 bases between. Per germline, CDR1 SGHNT and CDR2 YYREEE (reference sequence). The CDR3 runs to 14 residues. CDR3 protein: CASSQDPDQETQYF. In DNA form, the CDR3 reads TGTGCCAGCAGCCAAGACCCGGACCAAGAGACCCAGTACTTC.

Within the sample, this clone is large. The chain is built from TRBV5-8 and TRBJ1-1; a possible D gene is TRBD1 (5 bases). Trimming removed 4 bases from V and 4 bases from J, with 17 bases in between. The CDR3 is made up of 15 amino acids. Germline CDR1 SGHTS, CDR2 YDEGEE. DNA of the CDR3: TGTGCCAGCAGCCTGTACCTTGGGGGGATCACTGAAGCTTTCTTT. It encodes CASSLYLGGITEAFF.

This clone was seen a handful of times. The CDR3 spells CASSLRQGATGELFF. The CDR3 coding sequence is TGTGCCAGTAGTCTTCGACAGGGGGCGACCGGGGAGCTGTTTTTT. J is TRBJ2-2 and V is TRBV19; 10 bases align to TRBD1. CDR1 and CDR2 (germline): LNHDA, SQIVND (reference sequence). The CDR3 contains 15 residues. V lost 5 bases to trimming and J lost 5 bases; unmatched junction nucleotides: 5.

This clone was observed a handful of times. CDR3 coding DNA: TGTGCCAGCAGCCCTAAGGGGGGTTATAGCAATCAGCCCCAGCATTTT. The encoded protein is CASSPKGGYSNQPQHF. V gene TRBV27 combines with J gene TRBJ1-5; possibly TRBD1 for D (6 bases). Trimming took 6 bases from V and 0 from J, leaving 15 bases between them. Germline V gives CDR1 MNHEY, CDR2 SMNVEV (reference sequence). The CDR3 runs 16 residues.

This chain uses TRBV15 with TRBJ2-1, with D possibly being TRBD1 or TRBD2 (5 bases each). The CDR3 covers 15 residues. V was pared by 7 bases and J by 2 bases, with 15 bases between. Germline-derived CDR1 and CDR2 are LNHNV and YYDKDF (reference sequence). This CDR3 reads CATNGAQEAYNEQFF. For the CDR3, the DNA is TGTGCCACCAACGGGGCCCAAGAGGCCTACAATGAGCAGTTCTTC.

In its sample, this clone was seen many times. The chain couples TRBV7-3 to TRBJ1-1, with D hard to call. The CDR3 totals 15 residues. V lost 2 bases and J lost 6, with 16 bases in between. CDR1 is SGHTA and CDR2 is FQGTGA in the germline V gene. In DNA form, the CDR3 reads TGTGCCAGCAGCTTAGATCCCGGGTTTCGGGCTGAAGCTTTCTTT. Its translation is CASSLDPGFRAEAFF.

The V and J genes are TRBV5-1 and TRBJ2-2; 7 bases line up with TRBD1. The J segment lost 5 bases and the V segment lost 4 bases, leaving 5 bases of the junction unmatched. The V gene's germline CDR1 is SGHRS and CDR2 YFSETQ. This CDR3 region has 14 residues. The CDR3, as DNA: TGCGCCAGCAGCCCCGGGACAGCGACCGGGGAGCTGTTTTTT. Protein: CASSPGTATGELFF. Full variable domain (rest looked up from reference TRBV5-1 and TRBJ2-2): KAGVTQTPRYLIKTRGQQVTLSCSPISGHRSVSWYQQTPGQGLQFLFEYFSETQRNKGNFPGRFSGRQFSNSRSEMNVSTLELGDSALYLCASSPGTATGELFFGEGSRLTVL.

This chain uses TRBV4-3 with TRBJ2-1, with 14 bases that match TRBD2. Germline lookup yields CDR1 LGHNA and CDR2 YSLEER. The CDR3 length is 20 residues. After removal of 0 bases from V and 7 bases from J, the junction contained 14 bases not matched to a gene. In DNA, the CDR3 is TGCGCCAGCAGCCAAGATAAGGGGGGGGGACTAGCGGGAGATGTGAATGAGCAGTTCTTC. Translating it yields CASSQDKGGGLAGDVNEQFF.

The chain uses TRBV2 and TRBJ1-5; tentative D call: TRBD1 (5 bases). Germline V lookup: CDR1 SNHLY, CDR2 FYNNEI. The length of the CDR3 is 13 residues. V was cut by 6 bases and J by 0 bases, with 6 bases left in between. The CDR3 DNA sequence: TGTGCCAGCAGGGGGCCTAGCAATCAGCCCCAGCATTTT. This encodes CASRGPSNQPQHF. The full variable domain, completed using reference TRBV2 and TRBJ1-5, is EPEVTQTPSHQVTQMGQEVILRCVPISNHLYFYWYRQILGQKVEFLVSFYNNEISEKSEIFDDQFSVERPDGSNFTLKIRSTKLEDSAMYFCASRGPSNQPQHFGDGTRLSIL.

The CDR3 reads CASSRSRLETQYF. In nucleotides, the CDR3 is TGTGCCAGCAGCCGATCCAGGTTGGAGACCCAGTACTTC. This chain links TRBV7-2 with TRBJ2-5; no clear D gene. V dropped 5 bases and J dropped 5 bases, with 12 bases sitting between them. The CDR3 loop spans 13 amino acids. CDR1 and CDR2 (germline): SGHTA, FQGNSA.

The rearrangement links TRBV2 to TRBJ1-5; 7 nucleotides agree with TRBD1. CDR1 is SNHLY and CDR2 is FYNNEI in the germline V gene. The trim removed 8 bases at V and 3 bases at J, leaving 1 base unmatched. CDR3 length equals 12 residues. The CDR3 region is CASDRANQPQHF. CDR3 bases: TGTGCCAGCGACAGGGCCAATCAGCCCCAGCATTTT. The full variable domain, with the rest looked up from reference TRBV2 and TRBJ1-5, is EPEVTQTPSHQVTQMGQEVILRCVPISNHLYFYWYRQILGQKVEFLVSFYNNEISEKSEIFDDQFSVERPDGSNFTLKIRSTKLEDSAMYFCASDRANQPQHFGDGTRLSIL.

V is TRBV7-3 and J is TRBJ2-1; 9 bases line up with TRBD2. The CDR3 runs to 17 residues. Germline CDR1 is SGHTA and CDR2 is FQGTGA. V shed 2 bases and J 3 bases; nucleotides not matched to a gene: 8. CDR3 in amino acids: CASSLRGLAGFYNEQFF. The CDR3 DNA sequence: TGTGCCAGCAGCTTACGCGGGCTAGCGGGATTCTACAATGAGCAGTTCTTC.

The chain is built from TRBV4-3 and TRBJ1-5; possible D gene TRBD1, 6 bases. The V and J ends lost 4 bases and 2 bases respectively, with 18 bases between them. Germline loops: CDR1 LGHNA, CDR2 YSLEER. CDR3 length equals 17 residues. CDR3 residues: CASSPTATGYGNQPQHF. Written as DNA, the CDR3 is TGCGCCAGCAGCCCAACCGCAACAGGGTACGGCAATCAGCCCCAGCATTTT.

This rearrangement joins TRBV7-2 to TRBJ2-3, with 13 positions matching TRBD2. Germline values: CDR1 SGHTA, CDR2 FQGNSA. This CDR3 has 17 residues. V trimming: 1 base; J trimming: 2 bases; junction bases outside the gene matches: 3. CDR3 sequence (DNA): TGTGCCAGCAGCTTAGGGACTAGCGGGAGCTTCACAGATACGCAGTATTTT. It is translated as CASSLGTSGSFTDTQYF.

In its sample, this clone was seen a few times. The chain carries TRBV5-5 and TRBJ1-5; 10 nucleotides agree with TRBD1. Unmatched junction bases numbered 5, after V lost 4 bases and J lost 1 base. The germline V gene has CDR1 SGHKS and CDR2 YYEKEE (reference sequence). The CDR3 has 16 amino acids. Here the CDR3 DNA reads TGTGCCAGCAGCGCGACAGGGGGCCTGAGCAATCAGCCCCAGCATTTT. Translating it yields CASSATGGLSNQPQHF.